This T cell receptor (beta chain) was sequenced during a study of control samples from healthy donors and cancer patients. Profiled with immunoSEQ multiplex PCR; TCRdb holds only in-frame clones, not every one. The sample gives around 80,000 clones, roughly 89% of which show up once; roughly a sixth is in the top ten. The CDR3 sequence is 15 residues long. Looked up from germline, CDR1 is SGHRS and CDR2 is YFSETQ. The ends lost 0 bases at V and 2 bases at J; junction bases unmatched: 3. The specimen sequenced was blood. This receptor was obtained from a man aged 50 to 60 in good health. The rearrangement links TRBV5-1 to TRBJ2-3, with 7 bases identical to TRBD1. CDR3 sequence (DNA): TGCGCCAGCAGCTTGGACAGGGGATACACAGATACGCAGTATTTT. It translates to CASSLDRGYTDTQYF.